The clone carrying this TCR beta chain was found a few times. Its antigen is currently unknown. Each CDR3 protein is one row after TCRdb ran MiXCR on the RT-PCR reads. This table holds 710,000 or so distinct CDR3 sequences, 15% to 18% found once. This record comes from a study of response to subunit inactivated influenza vaccine. Overall study findings and caveats: New T cells are recruited in small numbers by each seasonal influenza vaccination, according to the authors' suggestion.

The source of this sequence is a man aged 50 or older who received an inactivated influenza vaccine. Sequenced material: PBMCs from blood, taken approximately 13 days after vaccination.

The CDR3 loop is CASSQESARTGELFF. The CDR3 DNA is TGTGCCAGCAGCCAAGAGTCTGCAAGGACCGGGGAGCTGTTTTTT. This rearrangement joins TRBV3-1 to TRBJ2-2; D ambiguous. CDR1 and CDR2 (germline): LGHDT, YNNKEL (reference sequence). The V end lost 0 bases, the J end lost 5 bases, and 10 bases lay between the germline ends. This CDR3 has 15 residues.